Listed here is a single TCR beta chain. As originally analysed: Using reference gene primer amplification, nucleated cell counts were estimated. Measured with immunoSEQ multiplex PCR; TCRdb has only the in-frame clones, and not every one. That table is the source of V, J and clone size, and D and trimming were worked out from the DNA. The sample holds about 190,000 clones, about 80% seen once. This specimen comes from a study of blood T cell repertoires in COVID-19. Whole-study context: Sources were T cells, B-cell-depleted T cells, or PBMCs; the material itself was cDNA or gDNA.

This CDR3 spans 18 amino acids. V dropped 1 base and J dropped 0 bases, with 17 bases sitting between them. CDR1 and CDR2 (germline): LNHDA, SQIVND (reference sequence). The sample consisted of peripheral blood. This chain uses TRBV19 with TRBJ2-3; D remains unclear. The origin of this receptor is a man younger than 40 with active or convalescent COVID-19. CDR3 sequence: CASSIAGPHGLSTDTQYF. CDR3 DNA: TGTGCCAGTAGTATAGCGGGTCCTCATGGCCTTAGCACAGATACGCAGTATTTT.